Listed here are 11 T cell receptor beta chains from one sample, sequenced in a study of neoadjuvant anti-PD-1 for oral cavity cancer. Sequencing used immunoSEQ multiplex PCR; TCRdb keeps in-frame clones, though not all of them. The sample shows tens of thousands of clones, 65% to 80% of them seen only once. Material: PBMCs, obtained before nivolumab (anti-PD-1) treatment. The origin of the receptors is a person between 35 and 79 years old with oral cavity squamous cell carcinoma.

This clone was seen a single time. The chain uses TRBV7-9 and TRBJ2-5, with 7 positions matching TRBD2. Germline CDR1 and CDR2: SEHNR and FQNEAQ (reference sequence). The CDR3 is 13 residues long. V gave up 5 bases and J gave up 5 bases; unmatched junction bases: 5. The chain's CDR3 is CASSPTSWETQYF. The CDR3 DNA reads TGTGCCAGCAGCCCGACTAGCTGGGAGACCCAGTACTTC.

The gene calls are TRBV9 and TRBJ2-6; 9 bases match TRBD1. The germline gives CDR1 SGDLS, CDR2 YYNGEE. V dropped 4 bases and J dropped 1; count of bases not matched to a gene: 9. The CDR3 contains 18 residues. CDR3 sequence reads: CASSSPGQGRSGANVLTF. The CDR3 coding sequence is TGTGCCAGCAGCTCCCCGGGACAGGGCAGGTCTGGGGCCAACGTCCTGACTTTC.

The chain links TRBV2 to TRBJ2-7, with 7 nucleotides matching TRBD2. The CDR3 has 12 amino acids. The germline V gene has CDR1 SNHLY and CDR2 FYNNEI. V gave up 11 bases and J gave up 6 bases; unmatched junction bases: 10. In nucleotides, the CDR3 is TGTGCCTGCCGGGACTACTCGGGCGAGCAGTACTTC. It codes for CACRDYSGEQYF.

This clone occurred a few times. The chain joins TRBV19 to TRBJ2-1; D is perhaps TRBD1 (5 bases). The CDR3 has 15 residues. V shed 6 bases and J shed 0 bases, with 12 bases lying between them. Germline V lookup: CDR1 LNHDA, CDR2 SQIVND (reference sequence). In DNA form, the CDR3 reads TGTGCCAGTAGAGTACAGGCCTACTCCTACAATGAGCAGTTCTTC. As protein: CASRVQAYSYNEQFF.

This clone has just a few counts. The chain couples TRBV9 to TRBJ2-3; no definite D call. This CDR3 contains 15 residues. Between the trimmed V and J ends, which lost 2 bases and 0 bases, there was a span of 10 bases. Germline V gives CDR1 SGDLS, CDR2 YYNGEE. The CDR3 protein is CASSVGARSTDTQYF. In nucleotides, the CDR3 is TGTGCCAGCAGCGTCGGTGCCAGGAGCACAGATACGCAGTATTTT.

The chain carries TRBV29-1 and TRBJ1-2; 7 positions match TRBD1. Germline CDR1 SQVTM, CDR2 ANQGSEA. The CDR3 is 14 residues long. V gave up 4 bases and J gave up 6 bases; unmatched junction bases: 11. The DNA of the CDR3 is TGCAGCGTTGGCGACAGAGGGGGCCTGGATGGCTACACCTTC. It encodes CSVGDRGGLDGYTF.

The gene calls are TRBV18 and TRBJ2-5; 8 bases align to TRBD2. The length of the CDR3 is 16 residues. V was clipped by 2 bases and J by 2 bases; unmatched bases: 7. CDR1 KGHSH and CDR2 LQKENI come from the germline V gene. CDR3: CASSPISGGRQETQYF. The CDR3 nucleotides read TGTGCCAGCTCACCAATAAGCGGGGGAAGGCAAGAGACCCAGTACTTC.

The rearrangement joins TRBV6-5 to TRBJ1-2; 10 bases fit TRBD1. There are 13 residues in the CDR3. The V segment lost 6 bases and the J segment 8 bases; nucleotides outside the gene matches: 6. Germline values: CDR1 MNHEY, CDR2 SVGAGI. CDR3 nucleotides: TGTGCCAGCAGAACAGGGACAGGGGTAGGCTACACCTTC. This translates into CASRTGTGVGYTF.

The table lists this clone with a few counts. The chain combines TRBV5-1 with TRBJ2-4; 13 bases are shared with TRBD2. Trimming at V came to 0 bases and at J to 1 base, leaving 7 bases not matched to a gene. CDR3 length: 19 residues. Germline V CDR1 and CDR2: SGHRS, YFSETQ. As DNA, the CDR3 is TGCGCCAGCAGCTTGGATCGGACTAGCGGGAGAGTGGCCAAAAACATTCAGTACTTC. Its protein is CASSLDRTSGRVAKNIQYF.

V is TRBV28 and J is TRBJ1-5, with TRBD1 matching 8 bases. The CDR3 runs to 15 residues. Trimming removed 4 bases from V and 7 bases from J; junction bases left unmatched: 9. The germline V gene encodes CDR1 MDHEN and CDR2 SYDVKM. The DNA of the CDR3 is TGTGCCAGCAGTTCCTTGACAGGGGTGAACCAGCCCCAGCATTTT. Translated, it gives CASSSLTGVNQPQHF.

The rearrangement links TRBV18 to TRBJ2-7, with TRBD2 matching over 7 bases. The V segment lost 3 bases and the J segment 3 bases; nucleotides outside the gene matches: 8. Germline loops: CDR1 KGHSH, CDR2 LQKENI. This CDR3 region has 15 residues. The CDR3 protein is CASSPDQGGSYEQYF. CDR3 nucleotides: TGTGCCAGCTCACCTGACCAGGGAGGGAGCTACGAGCAGTACTTC.